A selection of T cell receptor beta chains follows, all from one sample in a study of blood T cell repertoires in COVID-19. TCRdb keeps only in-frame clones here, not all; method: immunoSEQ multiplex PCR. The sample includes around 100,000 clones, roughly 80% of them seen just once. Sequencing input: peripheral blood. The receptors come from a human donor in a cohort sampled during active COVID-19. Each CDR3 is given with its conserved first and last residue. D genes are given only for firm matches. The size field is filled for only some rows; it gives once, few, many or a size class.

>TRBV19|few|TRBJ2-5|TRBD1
CASSIVPGQGKETQYF
TGTGCCAGTAGTATAGTTCCGGGACAGGGAAAAGAGACCCAGTACTTC
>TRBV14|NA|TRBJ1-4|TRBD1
CASSLWDRPEKLFF
TGTGCCAGCAGCCTATGGGACAGACCCGAAAAACTGTTTTTT
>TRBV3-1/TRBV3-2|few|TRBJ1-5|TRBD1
CASSFQGVGPQHF
TGTGCCAGCAGCTTTCAGGGGGTTGGCCCCCAGCATTTT
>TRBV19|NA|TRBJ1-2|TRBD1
CASSIPDRALDGYTF
TGTGCCAGTAGTATCCCGGACAGGGCCCTTGATGGCTACACCTTC
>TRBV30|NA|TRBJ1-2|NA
CAWSTLGGVYGYTF
TGTGCCTGGAGTACTTTAGGAGGGGTCTATGGCTACACCTTC
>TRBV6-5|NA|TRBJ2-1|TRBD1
CASLQDRGAYNEQFF
TGTGCCAGTCTCCAGGACAGGGGGGCCTACAATGAGCAGTTCTTC
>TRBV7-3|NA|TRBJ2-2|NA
CASSPKSGSRTGELFF
TGTGCCAGCAGCCCAAAGAGCGGGTCGAGGACCGGGGAGCTGTTTTTT
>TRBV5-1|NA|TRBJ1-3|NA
CASSSEEVSGNTIYF
TGCGCCAGCAGCTCGGAGGAAGTCTCTGGAAACACCATATATTTT
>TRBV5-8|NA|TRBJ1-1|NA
CASSFRVPEAFF
TGTGCCAGCAGCTTCAGGGTTCCTGAAGCTTTCTTT
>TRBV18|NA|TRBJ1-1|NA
CASSPGRQNTEAFF
TGTGCCAGCTCACCGGGGAGGCAGAACACTGAAGCTTTCTTT